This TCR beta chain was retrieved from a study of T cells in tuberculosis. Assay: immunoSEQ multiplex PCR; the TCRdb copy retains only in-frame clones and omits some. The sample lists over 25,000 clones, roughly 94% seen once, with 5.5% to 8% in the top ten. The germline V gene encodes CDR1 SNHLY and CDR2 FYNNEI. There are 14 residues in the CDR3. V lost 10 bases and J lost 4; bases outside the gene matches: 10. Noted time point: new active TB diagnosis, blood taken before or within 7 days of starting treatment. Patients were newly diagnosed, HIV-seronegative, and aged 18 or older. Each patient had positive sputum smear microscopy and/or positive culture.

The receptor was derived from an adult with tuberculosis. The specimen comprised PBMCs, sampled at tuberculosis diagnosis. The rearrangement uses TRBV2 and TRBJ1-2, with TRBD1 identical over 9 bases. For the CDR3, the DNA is TGTGCCATTCCCGTACCGGGACAGGGCTATGGCTACACCTTC. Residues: CAIPVPGQGYGYTF.